This T cell receptor (beta chain) was obtained from a study of T cells in Graves' hyperthyroidism and ophthalmopathy. Germline lookup yields CDR1 SGHDT and CDR2 YYEEEE. CDR3 length: 16 residues. The germline V and J ends were trimmed by 3 bases and 0 bases, with 13 bases remaining between them. Uncontrolled infection, other autoimmune disease, pregnancy or lactation disqualified patients from enrolment. Extraction of PBMCs used around 9.6 ml of fresh peripheral blood. Template material for amplifying TCR beta CDR3 regions consisted of RNA transcripts. A set of HTBI primers served as the primers for a first-round RT-PCR of the TCR CDR3. Using its own MiXCR run on the multiplex PCR reads, TCRdb lists one record per CDR3 protein. This table holds 600,000 to 800,000 distinct CDR3 sequences, under 45% found once.

The J gene is TRBJ1-3, the V gene TRBV5-6; D not resolved. The receptor comes from a woman aged 40 to 50 with Graves' hyperthyroidism. The material sequenced was blood. The CDR3 sequence: CASSSPWKSSGNTIYF. CDR3 in DNA: TGTGCCAGCAGCTCCCCTTGGAAGAGCTCTGGAAACACCATATATTTT.